This T cell receptor beta chain was profiled in a study of long-term antiretroviral therapy in people with HIV. Notes on the study in general: Older ART regimens may have been in use when blood was drawn between about 2004 and 2018.

A word on this clone: Its antigen is undetermined.

This CDR3 comprises 14 residues. CDR1 is MNHEY and CDR2 is SMNVEV in the germline V gene (reference sequence). Trimming pared 4 bases from V and 4 bases from J, leaving 13 bases between. Version v3.0 of the immunoSEQ assay ran at survey level. Sequencing efforts were directed toward about 35,000-55,000 T-cell genomes per sample. Clones were sequenced by immunoSEQ multiplex PCR, and TCRdb holds only the in-frame ones, with some missing. The sample lists 40,000 to 45,000 clones, 90% to 95% seen once, with about 2.6% in the top ten. The chain links TRBV27 to TRBJ1-1; D perhaps matches TRBD1 (5 bases). This TCR came from a woman aged 50 to 60 with HIV. The sequenced sample was unsorted PBMCs, obtained 3.7 years after starting antiretroviral therapy. Written as DNA, the CDR3 is TGTGCCAGCAGTTGGCCAGGGTCCTTCACTGAAGCTTTCTTT. Its protein is CASSWPGSFTEAFF.